This T cell receptor beta chain was identified in a study of blood T cell repertoires in COVID-19. This clone was observed a few times. V was pared by 0 bases and J by 4 bases, with 14 bases between. Looked up from germline, CDR1 is SGHNT and CDR2 is YYREEE (reference sequence). This CDR3 is 16 amino acids long. Produced via immunoSEQ multiplex PCR; TCRdb's table is partial and in-frame only. The repertoire holds about 36,000 clones, with around four fifths as singletons. The receptor comes from a man aged 45-65 years with active COVID-19. The V gene is TRBV5-4, the J gene TRBJ2-1, with TRBD2 as a possible D gene (7 bases). Sequencing was carried out using peripheral blood. DNA for the CDR3: TGTGCCAGCAGCTTGGGCCGGGGGGCCCCTTACAATGAGCAGTTCTTC. Translating it yields CASSLGRGAPYNEQFF.